The 3 T cell receptor beta chains in this list originate from one sample, sequenced in a study of T-cell reconstitution after alpha-beta-depleted transplantation in children. This sample's TCRbeta library carried unique molecular identifier barcodes. TCRdb itself ran the PCR reads through MiXCR, one entry per CDR3 protein. The sample shows 80,000 to 100,000 distinct CDR3 sequences, less than 25% of them seen only once. This material consisted of PBMCs, taken before TCRalphabeta/CD19-depleted stem cell transplant. The source is a boy younger than 10 with acute lymphoblastic leukemia, due to receive a stem cell transplant.

This clonotype was observed a handful of times. The chain recombines TRBV9 with TRBJ2-3; 7 nucleotides agree with TRBD2. V lost 4 bases to trimming and J lost 6 bases; unmatched junction nucleotides: 5. The germline CDR1 and CDR2 sequences are SGDLS and YYNGEE. The CDR3 is made up of 13 amino acids. DNA of the CDR3: TGTGCCAGCAGCCGACCCGGGGGGGATACGCAGTATTTT. Encoded protein: CASSRPGGDTQYF.

The V and J genes are TRBV20-1 and TRBJ2-7, with D maybe TRBD1 (5 bases). The V gene's germline CDR1 is DFQATT and CDR2 SNEGSKA (reference sequence). Trimming stripped 1 base from V and 2 bases from J, with 12 bases between. CDR3 length: 14 amino acids. CDR3 nucleotide sequence: TGCAGTGCTAGAGGGGGCAGGGTAACCTACGAGCAGTACTTC. This gives the protein CSARGGRVTYEQYF.

This clonotype was counted only a few times. The chain joins TRBV5-6 to TRBJ1-2, with 7 bases aligning to TRBD1. The germline CDR1 and CDR2 sequences are SGHDT and YYEEEE. The CDR3 covers 13 residues. V shed 3 bases, J shed 6 bases, and the junction held 5 bases outside the gene matches. CDR3 in amino acids: CASSSTGRDGYTF. The CDR3, as DNA: TGTGCCAGCAGCTCGACAGGGAGGGATGGCTACACCTTC. The full variable domain, rest sourced from reference TRBV5-6 and TRBJ1-2, is DAGVTQSPTHLIKTRGQQVTLRCSPKSGHDTVSWYQQALGQGPQFIFQYYEEEERQRGNFPDRFSGHQFPNYSSELNVNALLLGDSALYLCASSSTGRDGYTFGSGTRLTVV.